This T cell receptor beta chain was found in a study of blood T cell repertoires in COVID-19. For the study at large: Sample material is recorded as cDNA or gDNA derived from T cells, B-cell-depleted T cells, or PBMCs.

As handled by the study authors: Quantification of nucleated cells was approximated via reference gene primer amplification. The table came from immunoSEQ multiplex PCR; TCRdb's copy has only in-frame clones and leaves some out. The V and J calls and clone size are taken from that table; D and trimming were inferred from the DNA. Seen here are about 360,000 clones, roughly 90% observed once, and the top ten hold roughly 2%. CDR1 and CDR2 from the germline V gene are SGDLS and YYNGEE. The CDR3 loop spans 14 amino acids. V shed 6 bases, J shed 10 bases, and the junction held 7 bases outside the gene matches. Study members were between roughly 18 and 89 years old and lived in 20 to 30 US regions. Participants had their cohort set by participant-reported clinical history. This clone was seen a handful of times.

The TCR comes from a woman aged 40 to 50 with acute COVID-19. Sequenced sample: PBMCs or T cells enriched from blood (not recorded which). The rearrangement joins TRBV9 to TRBJ1-6, with 10 bases lining up with TRBD1. CDR3 in amino acids: CASNIGQGVSPLHF. The CDR3, as DNA: TGTGCCAGCAACATAGGACAGGGGGTCTCACCCCTCCACTTT.